The entry below describes one T cell receptor beta chain. Its antigen is currently unknown. Treatment noted: approximately 9-day PBMC culture with coronavirus spike peptide pools or control peptides (ViraFEST assay). Using peptide pools, antigen-specific T cells were expanded in ViraFEST before TCRs were sequenced. This CDR3 comprises 13 residues. Germline V gene lookup returns CDR1 SGHTA and CDR2 FQGNSA. The trim removed 5 bases at V and 13 bases at J, leaving 9 bases unmatched. The record originates from a study of vaccination and CD4 T cells after COVID-19. Turning to the study itself: Convalescent patients were SARS-CoV-2 positive by nasal swab PCR; several mild, one severe. Cells were stimulated with overlapping spike peptides from SARS-CoV-2, HCoV-NL63, HCoV-OC43 and HCoV-229E.

The Oncomine TCR Beta short-read assay was applied to DNA of cultured CD4+ T cells. TCRdb analysed the PCR reads with MiXCR anew, one entry per CDR3 protein. This repertoire shows approximately 20,000 distinct CDR3 sequences, roughly 49% found once; its top ten account for approximately 17%. Sequenced material: CD4+ T cells from blood, cultured in vitro, taken before SARS-CoV-2 vaccination. The clonotype originates from a human donor who had recovered from COVID-19. The chain couples TRBV7-2 to TRBJ1-5, with TRBD1 identical over 9 bases. The CDR3 region has the DNA TGTGCCAGCAGCGCCGTGCCCGGGACAGGGCAGCATTTT. It codes for CASSAVPGTGQHF.